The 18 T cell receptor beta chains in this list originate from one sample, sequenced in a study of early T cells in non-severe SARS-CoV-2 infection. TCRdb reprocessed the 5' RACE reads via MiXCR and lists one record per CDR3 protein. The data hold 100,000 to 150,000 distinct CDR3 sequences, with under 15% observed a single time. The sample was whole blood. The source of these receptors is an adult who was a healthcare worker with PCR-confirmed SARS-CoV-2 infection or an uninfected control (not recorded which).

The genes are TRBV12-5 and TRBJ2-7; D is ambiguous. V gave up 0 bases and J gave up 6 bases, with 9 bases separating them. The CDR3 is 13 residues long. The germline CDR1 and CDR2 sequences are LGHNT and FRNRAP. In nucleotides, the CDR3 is TGTGCTAGTGGTTTGGTACGAGTCGGCGAGCAGTACTTC. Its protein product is CASGLVRVGEQYF.

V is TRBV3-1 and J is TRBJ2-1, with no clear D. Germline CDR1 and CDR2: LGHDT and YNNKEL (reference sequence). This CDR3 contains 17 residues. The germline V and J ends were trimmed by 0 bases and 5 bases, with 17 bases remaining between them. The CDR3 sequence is CASSQDGSRRGHNEQFF. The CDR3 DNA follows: TGTGCCAGCAGCCAAGATGGAAGCAGACGAGGTCACAATGAGCAGTTCTTC.

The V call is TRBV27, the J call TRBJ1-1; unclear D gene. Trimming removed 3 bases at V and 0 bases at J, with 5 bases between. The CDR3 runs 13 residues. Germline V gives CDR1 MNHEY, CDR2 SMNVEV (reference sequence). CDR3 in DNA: TGTGCCAGCAGTTTTCAGATGAACACTGAAGCTTTCTTT. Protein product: CASSFQMNTEAFF.

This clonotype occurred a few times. In nucleotides, the CDR3 is TGCAGTGCTAACCCTGTAGGAGGGGTGGTAGGCAATCAGCCCCAGCATTTT. Its protein product is CSANPVGGVVGNQPQHF. V is TRBV20-1 and J is TRBJ1-5; a weak D match, TRBD1 (5 bases). There are 17 residues in the CDR3. V was shortened by 4 bases and J by 2 bases, with 21 bases between the two germline ends. CDR1 is DFQATT and CDR2 is SNEGSKA in the germline V gene (reference sequence).

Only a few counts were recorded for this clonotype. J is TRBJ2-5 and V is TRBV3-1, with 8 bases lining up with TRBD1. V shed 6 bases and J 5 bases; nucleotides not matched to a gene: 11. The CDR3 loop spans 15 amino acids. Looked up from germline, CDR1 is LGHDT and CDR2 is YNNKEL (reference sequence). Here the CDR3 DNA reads TGTGCCAGCAGAGGGGCCCGGACAGGGAGGGAGACCCAGTACTTC. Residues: CASRGARTGRETQYF.

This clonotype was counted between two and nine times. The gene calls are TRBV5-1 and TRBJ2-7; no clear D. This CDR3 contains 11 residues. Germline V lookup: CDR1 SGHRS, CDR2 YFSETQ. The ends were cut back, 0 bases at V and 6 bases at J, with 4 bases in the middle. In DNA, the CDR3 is TGCGCCAGCAGCTTGGCATCCGAGCAGTACTTC. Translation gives CASSLASEQYF.

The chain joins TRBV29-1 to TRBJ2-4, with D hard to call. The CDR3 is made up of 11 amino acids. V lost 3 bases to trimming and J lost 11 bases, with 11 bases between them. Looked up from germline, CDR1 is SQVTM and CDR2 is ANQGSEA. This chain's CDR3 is CSVEELDVQYF. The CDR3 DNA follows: TGCAGCGTTGAGGAGCTGGACGTTCAGTACTTC.

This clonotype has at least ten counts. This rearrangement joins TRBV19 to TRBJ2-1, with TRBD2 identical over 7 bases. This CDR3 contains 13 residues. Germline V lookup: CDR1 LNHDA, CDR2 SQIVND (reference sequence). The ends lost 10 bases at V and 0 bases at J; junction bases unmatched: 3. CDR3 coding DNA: TGTGCCACGTGGACTAGCTCCTACAATGAGCAGTTCTTC. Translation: CATWTSSYNEQFF.

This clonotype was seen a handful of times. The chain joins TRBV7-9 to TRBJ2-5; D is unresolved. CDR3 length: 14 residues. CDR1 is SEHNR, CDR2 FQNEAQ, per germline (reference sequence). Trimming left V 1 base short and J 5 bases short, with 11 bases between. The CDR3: CASSLVGIGETQYF. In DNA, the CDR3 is TGTGCCAGCAGCTTAGTAGGGATCGGGGAGACCCAGTACTTC.

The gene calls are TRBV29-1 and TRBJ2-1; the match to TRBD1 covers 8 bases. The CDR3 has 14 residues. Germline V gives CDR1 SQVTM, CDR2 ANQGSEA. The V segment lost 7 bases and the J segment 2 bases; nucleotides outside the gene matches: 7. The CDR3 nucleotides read TGCAGCGGCTGGGACAGGAGCACCTACAATGAGCAGTTCTTC. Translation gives CSGWDRSTYNEQFF.

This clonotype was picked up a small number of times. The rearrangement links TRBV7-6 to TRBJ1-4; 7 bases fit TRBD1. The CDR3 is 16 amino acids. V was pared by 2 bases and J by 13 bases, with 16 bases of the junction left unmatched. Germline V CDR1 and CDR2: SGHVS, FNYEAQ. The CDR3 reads CASSLLGQAPMKRLFF. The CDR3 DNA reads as TGTGCCAGCAGCTTACTCGGACAGGCGCCAATGAAAAGACTGTTTTTT.

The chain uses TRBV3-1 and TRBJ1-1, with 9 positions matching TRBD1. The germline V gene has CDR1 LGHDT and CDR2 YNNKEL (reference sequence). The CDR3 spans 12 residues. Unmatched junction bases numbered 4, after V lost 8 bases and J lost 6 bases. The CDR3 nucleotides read TGTGCCAGCTGGGACAGGGACTCTGAAGCTTTCTTT. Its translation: CASWDRDSEAFF.

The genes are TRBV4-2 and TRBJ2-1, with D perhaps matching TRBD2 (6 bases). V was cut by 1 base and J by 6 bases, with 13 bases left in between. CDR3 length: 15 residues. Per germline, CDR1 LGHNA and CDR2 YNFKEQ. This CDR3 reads CASSQVDREVNEQFF. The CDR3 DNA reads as TGTGCCAGCAGCCAAGTCGATAGGGAGGTCAATGAGCAGTTCTTC.

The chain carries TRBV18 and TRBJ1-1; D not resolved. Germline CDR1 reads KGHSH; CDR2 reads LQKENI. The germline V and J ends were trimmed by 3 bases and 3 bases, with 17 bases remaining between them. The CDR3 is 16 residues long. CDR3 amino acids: CASSPQATAGDTEAFF. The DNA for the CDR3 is TGTGCCAGCTCACCCCAGGCTACCGCCGGGGACACTGAAGCTTTCTTT.

CDR3: CATRGDFNTEAFF. As DNA, the CDR3 is TGTGCCACGCGGGGCGATTTCAACACTGAAGCTTTCTTT. The chain links TRBV2 to TRBJ1-1; tentatively, D is TRBD1 (5 bases). V gave up 10 bases and J gave up 2 bases, with 14 bases separating them. CDR3 length equals 13 residues. Germline loops: CDR1 SNHLY, CDR2 FYNNEI.

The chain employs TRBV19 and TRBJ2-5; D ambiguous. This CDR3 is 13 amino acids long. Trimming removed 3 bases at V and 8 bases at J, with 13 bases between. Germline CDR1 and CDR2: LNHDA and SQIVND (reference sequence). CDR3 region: CASSMQEGATQYF. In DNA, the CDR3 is TGTGCCAGTAGTATGCAGGAAGGAGCTACCCAGTACTTC.

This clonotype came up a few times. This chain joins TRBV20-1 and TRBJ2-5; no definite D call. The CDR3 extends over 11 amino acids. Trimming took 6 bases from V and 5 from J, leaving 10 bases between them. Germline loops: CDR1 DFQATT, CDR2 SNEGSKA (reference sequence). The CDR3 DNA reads TGCAGTGCCGGATCTGGGGAGACCCAGTACTTC. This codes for CSAGSGETQYF.

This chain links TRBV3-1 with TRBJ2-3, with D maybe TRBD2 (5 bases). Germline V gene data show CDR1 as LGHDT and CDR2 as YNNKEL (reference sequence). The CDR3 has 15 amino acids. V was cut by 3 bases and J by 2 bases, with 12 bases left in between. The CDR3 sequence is CASSQPSGFTDTQYF. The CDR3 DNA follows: TGTGCCAGCAGCCAGCCCAGCGGCTTCACAGATACGCAGTATTTT.